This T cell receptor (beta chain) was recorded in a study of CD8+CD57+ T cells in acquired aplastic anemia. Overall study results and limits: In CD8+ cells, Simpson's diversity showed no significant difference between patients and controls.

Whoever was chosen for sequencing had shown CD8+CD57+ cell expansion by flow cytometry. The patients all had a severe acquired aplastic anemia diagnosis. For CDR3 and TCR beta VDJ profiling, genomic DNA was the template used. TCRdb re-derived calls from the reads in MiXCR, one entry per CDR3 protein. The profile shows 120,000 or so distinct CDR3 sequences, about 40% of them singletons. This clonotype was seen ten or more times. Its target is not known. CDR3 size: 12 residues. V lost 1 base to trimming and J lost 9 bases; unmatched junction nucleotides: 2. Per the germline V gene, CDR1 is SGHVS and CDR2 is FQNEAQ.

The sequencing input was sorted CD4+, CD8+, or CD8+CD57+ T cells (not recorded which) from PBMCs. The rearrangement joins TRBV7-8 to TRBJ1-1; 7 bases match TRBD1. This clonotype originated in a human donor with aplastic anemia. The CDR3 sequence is CASSLGQGKAFF. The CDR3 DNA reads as TGTGCCAGCAGCTTAGGACAGGGTAAAGCTTTCTTT.